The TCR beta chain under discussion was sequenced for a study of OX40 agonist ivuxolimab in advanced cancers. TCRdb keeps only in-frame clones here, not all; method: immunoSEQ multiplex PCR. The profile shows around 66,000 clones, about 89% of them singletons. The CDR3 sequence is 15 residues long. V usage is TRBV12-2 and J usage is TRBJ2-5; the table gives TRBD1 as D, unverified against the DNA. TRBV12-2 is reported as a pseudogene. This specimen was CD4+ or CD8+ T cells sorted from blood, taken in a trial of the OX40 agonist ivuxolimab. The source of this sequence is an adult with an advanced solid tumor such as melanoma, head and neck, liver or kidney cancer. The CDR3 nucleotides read TGTGCAAGTCGCTCCCGGGACAGGGCGCAGGAGACCCAGTACTTC. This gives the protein CASRSRDRAQETQYF.